This T cell receptor (beta chain) was retrieved from a study of control samples from healthy donors and cancer patients. Profiled with immunoSEQ multiplex PCR; TCRdb holds only in-frame clones, not every one. The sample has more than 140,000 clones, approximately 94% seen once. This clone was observed a single time. This sequence originates from a man aged 40-49 years in good health. Sample: blood.

The CDR3, as DNA: TGTGCCACCAGCAGAGATCCGACGGGCAATCAGCCCCAGCATTTT. This translates into CATSRDPTGNQPQHF. This rearrangement joins TRBV15 to TRBJ1-5; no definite D call. The CDR3 runs to 15 residues. Germline CDR1 and CDR2: LNHNV and YYDKDF (reference sequence). Trimming took 0 bases from V and 2 from J, leaving 8 bases between them.